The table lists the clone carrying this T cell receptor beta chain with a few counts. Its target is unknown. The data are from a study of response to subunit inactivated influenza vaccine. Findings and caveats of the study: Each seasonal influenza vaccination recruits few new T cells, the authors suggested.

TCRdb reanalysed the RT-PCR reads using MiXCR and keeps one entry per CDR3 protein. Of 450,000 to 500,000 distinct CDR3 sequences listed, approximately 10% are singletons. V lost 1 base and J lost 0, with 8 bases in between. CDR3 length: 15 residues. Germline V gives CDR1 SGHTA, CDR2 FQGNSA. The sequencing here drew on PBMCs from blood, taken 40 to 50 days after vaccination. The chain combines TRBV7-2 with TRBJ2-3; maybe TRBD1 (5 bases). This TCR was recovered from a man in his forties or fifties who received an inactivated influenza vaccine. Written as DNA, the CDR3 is TGTGCCAGCAGCTTAGACAGGTTAAGCACAGATACGCAGTATTTT. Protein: CASSLDRLSTDTQYF.